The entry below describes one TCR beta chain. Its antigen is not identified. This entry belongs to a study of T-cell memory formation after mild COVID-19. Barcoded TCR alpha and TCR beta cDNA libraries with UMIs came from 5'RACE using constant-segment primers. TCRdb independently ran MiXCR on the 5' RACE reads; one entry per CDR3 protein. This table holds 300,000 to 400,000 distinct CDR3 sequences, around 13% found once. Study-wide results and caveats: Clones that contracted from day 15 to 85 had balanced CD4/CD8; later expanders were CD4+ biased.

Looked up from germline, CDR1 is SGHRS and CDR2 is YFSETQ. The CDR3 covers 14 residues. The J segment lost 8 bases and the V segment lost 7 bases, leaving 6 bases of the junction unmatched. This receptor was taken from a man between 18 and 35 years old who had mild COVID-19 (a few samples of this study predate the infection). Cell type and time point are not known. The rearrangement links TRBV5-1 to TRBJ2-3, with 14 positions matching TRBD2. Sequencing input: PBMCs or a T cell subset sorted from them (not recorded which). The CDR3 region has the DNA TGCGCCAGCTCCGGACTAGCGGGGGGCAGTACGCAGTATTTT. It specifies CASSGLAGGSTQYF.